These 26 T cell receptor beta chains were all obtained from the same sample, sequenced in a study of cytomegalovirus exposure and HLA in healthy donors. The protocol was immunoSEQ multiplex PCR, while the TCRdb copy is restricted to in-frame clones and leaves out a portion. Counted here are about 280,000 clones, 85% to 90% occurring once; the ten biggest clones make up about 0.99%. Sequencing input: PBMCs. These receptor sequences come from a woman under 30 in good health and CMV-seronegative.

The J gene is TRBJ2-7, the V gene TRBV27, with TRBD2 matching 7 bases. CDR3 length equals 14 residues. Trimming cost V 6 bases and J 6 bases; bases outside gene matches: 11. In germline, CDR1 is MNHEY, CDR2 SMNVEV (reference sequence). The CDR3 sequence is CASSLNGLVGEQYF. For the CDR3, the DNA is TGTGCCAGCAGCCTAAACGGACTAGTAGGCGAGCAGTACTTC.

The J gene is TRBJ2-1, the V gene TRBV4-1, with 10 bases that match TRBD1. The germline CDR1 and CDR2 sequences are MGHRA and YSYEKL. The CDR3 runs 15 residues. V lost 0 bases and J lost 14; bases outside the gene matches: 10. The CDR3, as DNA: TGCGCCAGCAGCCAAGAACCTTTAAAAGGACAGGGGGAGTTCTTC. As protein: CASSQEPLKGQGEFF.

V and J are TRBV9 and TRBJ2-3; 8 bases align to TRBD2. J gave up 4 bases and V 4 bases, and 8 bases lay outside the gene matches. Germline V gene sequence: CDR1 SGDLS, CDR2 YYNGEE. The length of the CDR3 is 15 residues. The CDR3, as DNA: TGTGCCAGCAGCCGGGCCGGGAGGGATTCAGATACGCAGTATTTT. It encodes CASSRAGRDSDTQYF.

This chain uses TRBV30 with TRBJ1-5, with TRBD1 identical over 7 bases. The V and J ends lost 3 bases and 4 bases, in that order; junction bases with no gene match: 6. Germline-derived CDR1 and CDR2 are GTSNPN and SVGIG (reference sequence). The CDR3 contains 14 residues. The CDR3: CAWSGDRDNQPQHF. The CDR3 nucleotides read TGTGCCTGGAGCGGAGACAGGGATAATCAGCCCCAGCATTTT.

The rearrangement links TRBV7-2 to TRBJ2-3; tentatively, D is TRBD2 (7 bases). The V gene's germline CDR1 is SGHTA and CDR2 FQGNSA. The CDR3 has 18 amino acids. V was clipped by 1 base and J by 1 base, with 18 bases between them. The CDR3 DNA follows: TGTGCCAGCAGCTTAGGGGCGAGAGGGGGGGACGGCACAGATACGCAGTATTTT. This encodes CASSLGARGGDGTDTQYF.

CDR3 region: CASSPGQGVDGYTF. CDR3 coding DNA: TGTGCCAGCTCACCCGGACAGGGCGTTGATGGCTACACCTTC. V is TRBV18 and J is TRBJ1-2; 8 nucleotides align to TRBD1. With V trimmed by 3 bases and J by 6 bases, 6 bases remained unmatched. The germline V gene encodes CDR1 KGHSH and CDR2 LQKENI. The CDR3 has 14 residues.

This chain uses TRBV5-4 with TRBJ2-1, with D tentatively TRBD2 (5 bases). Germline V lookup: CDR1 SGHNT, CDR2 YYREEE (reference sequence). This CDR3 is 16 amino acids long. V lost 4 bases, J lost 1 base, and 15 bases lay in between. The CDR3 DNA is TGTGCCAGCAGCCACATCCTAGCTGGTTCCTACAATGAGCAGTTCTTC. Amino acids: CASSHILAGSYNEQFF.

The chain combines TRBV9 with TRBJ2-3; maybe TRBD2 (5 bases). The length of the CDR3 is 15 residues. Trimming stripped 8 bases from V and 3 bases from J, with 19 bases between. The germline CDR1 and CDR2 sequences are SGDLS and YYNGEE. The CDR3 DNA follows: TGTGCCAGTTCCGGGCGAGGGAGTGGGACAGATACGCAGTATTTT. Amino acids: CASSGRGSGTDTQYF.

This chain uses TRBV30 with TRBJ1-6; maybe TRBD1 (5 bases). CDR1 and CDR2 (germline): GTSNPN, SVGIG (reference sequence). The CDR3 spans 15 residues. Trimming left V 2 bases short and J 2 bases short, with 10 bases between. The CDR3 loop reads CAWSTRQTYNSPLHF. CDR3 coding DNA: TGTGCCTGGAGTACAAGACAGACCTATAATTCACCCCTCCACTTT.

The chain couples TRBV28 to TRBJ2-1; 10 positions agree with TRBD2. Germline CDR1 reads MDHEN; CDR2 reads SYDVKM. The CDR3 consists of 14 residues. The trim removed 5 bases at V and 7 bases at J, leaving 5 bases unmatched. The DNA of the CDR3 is TGTGCCAGCAGTCCTAGCGGGAGCAGGAATGAGCAGTTCTTC. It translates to CASSPSGSRNEQFF.

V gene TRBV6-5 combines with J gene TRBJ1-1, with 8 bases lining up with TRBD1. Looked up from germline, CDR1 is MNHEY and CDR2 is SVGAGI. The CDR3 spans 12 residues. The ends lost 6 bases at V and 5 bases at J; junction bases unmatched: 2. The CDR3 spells CASRTGATEAFF. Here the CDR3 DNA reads TGTGCCAGCAGGACAGGGGCGACTGAAGCTTTCTTT.

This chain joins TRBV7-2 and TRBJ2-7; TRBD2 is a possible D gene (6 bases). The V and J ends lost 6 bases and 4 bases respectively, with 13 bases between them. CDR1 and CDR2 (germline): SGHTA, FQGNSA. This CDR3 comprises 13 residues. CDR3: CASSNKGGYEQYF. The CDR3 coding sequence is TGTGCCAGCAGTAACAAGGGAGGATACGAGCAGTACTTC.

The CDR3 loop reads CASSRALAGVIYNEQFF. CDR3 coding DNA: TGTGCCAGCAGCCGAGCCTTAGCGGGAGTTATCTACAATGAGCAGTTCTTC. The chain is built from TRBV5-8 and TRBJ2-1, with TRBD2 identical over 9 bases. CDR1 and CDR2 from the germline V gene are SGHTS and YDEGEE. With 4 bases clipped from V and 3 bases from J, the junction kept 11 bases outside the gene matches. The CDR3 totals 17 residues.

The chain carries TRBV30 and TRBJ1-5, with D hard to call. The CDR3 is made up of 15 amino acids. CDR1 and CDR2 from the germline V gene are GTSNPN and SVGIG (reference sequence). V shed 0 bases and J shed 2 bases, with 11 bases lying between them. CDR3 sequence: CAWSVLGMGNQPQHF. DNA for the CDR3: TGTGCCTGGAGTGTACTAGGGATGGGCAATCAGCCCCAGCATTTT.

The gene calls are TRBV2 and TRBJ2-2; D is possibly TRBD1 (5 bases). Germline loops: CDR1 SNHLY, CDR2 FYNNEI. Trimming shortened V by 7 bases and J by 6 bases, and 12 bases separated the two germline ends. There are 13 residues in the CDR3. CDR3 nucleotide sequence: TGTGCCAGCACCCTAGACAGTGCCGGGGAGCTGTTTTTT. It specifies CASTLDSAGELFF.

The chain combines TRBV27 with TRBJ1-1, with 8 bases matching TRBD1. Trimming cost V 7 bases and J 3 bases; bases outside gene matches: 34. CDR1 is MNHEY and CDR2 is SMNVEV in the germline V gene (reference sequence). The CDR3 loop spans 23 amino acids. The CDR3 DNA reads TGTGCCAGCATCAAATACCGGGTTCCGCCGACCGGGACAGGCCTTGAGGGGGACACTGAAGCTTTCTTT. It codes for CASIKYRVPPTGTGLEGDTEAFF.

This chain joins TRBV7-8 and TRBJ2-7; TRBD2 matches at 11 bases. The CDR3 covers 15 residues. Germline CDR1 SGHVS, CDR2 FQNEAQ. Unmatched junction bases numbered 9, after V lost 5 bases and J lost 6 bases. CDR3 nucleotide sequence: TGTGCCAGCAGCCCCGCGGGACTAGCGGTATCCGAGCAGTACTTC. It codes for CASSPAGLAVSEQYF.

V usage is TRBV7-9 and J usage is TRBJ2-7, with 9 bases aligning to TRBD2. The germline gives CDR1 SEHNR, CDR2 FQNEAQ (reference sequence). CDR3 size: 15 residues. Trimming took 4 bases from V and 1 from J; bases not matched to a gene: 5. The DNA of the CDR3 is TGTGCCAGCAGCTCGGGACTAGCTTTGTCCTACGAGCAGTACTTC. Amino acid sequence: CASSSGLALSYEQYF.

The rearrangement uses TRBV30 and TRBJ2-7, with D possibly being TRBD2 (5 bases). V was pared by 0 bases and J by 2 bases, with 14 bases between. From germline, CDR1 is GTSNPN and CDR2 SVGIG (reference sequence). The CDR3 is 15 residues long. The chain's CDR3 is CAWSVFPGFPYEQYF. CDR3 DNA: TGTGCCTGGAGTGTATTTCCGGGGTTCCCCTACGAGCAGTACTTC.

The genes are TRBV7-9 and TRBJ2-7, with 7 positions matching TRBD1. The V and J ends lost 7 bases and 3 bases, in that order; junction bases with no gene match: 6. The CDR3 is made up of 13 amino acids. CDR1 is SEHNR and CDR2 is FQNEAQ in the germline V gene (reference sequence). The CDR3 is CASKGGSNYEQYF. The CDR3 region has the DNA TGTGCCAGCAAAGGGGGCAGCAACTACGAGCAGTACTTC.

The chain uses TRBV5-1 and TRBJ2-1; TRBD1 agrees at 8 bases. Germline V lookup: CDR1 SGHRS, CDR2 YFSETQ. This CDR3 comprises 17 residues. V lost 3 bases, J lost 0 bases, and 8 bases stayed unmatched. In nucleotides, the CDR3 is TGCGCCAGCAGCTGGGGACACAGGGGGAGCTCCTACAATGAGCAGTTCTTC. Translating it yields CASSWGHRGSSYNEQFF.

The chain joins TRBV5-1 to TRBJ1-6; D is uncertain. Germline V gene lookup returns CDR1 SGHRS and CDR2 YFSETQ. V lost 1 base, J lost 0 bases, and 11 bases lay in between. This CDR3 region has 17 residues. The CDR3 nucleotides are TGCGCCAGCAGCTTGTATCTCGGGGACTCCTATAATTCACCCCTCCACTTT. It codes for CASSLYLGDSYNSPLHF.

CDR3 DNA sequence: TGTGCCAGCAACCCCGCCTCGGGGATAACTGAAGCTTTCTTT. The encoded protein is CASNPASGITEAFF. This rearrangement joins TRBV5-4 to TRBJ1-1; D remains ambiguous. The V gene lost 6 bases and the J gene lost 5 bases, with 17 bases spanning the gap. CDR1 and CDR2 from the germline V gene are SGHNT and YYREEE (reference sequence). This CDR3 region has 14 residues.

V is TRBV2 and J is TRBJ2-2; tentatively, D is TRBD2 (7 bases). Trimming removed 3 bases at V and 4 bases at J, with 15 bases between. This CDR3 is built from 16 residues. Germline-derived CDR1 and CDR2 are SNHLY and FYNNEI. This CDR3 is CASSDVTGTITGELFF. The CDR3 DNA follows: TGTGCCAGCAGTGATGTAACAGGGACTATCACCGGGGAGCTGTTTTTT. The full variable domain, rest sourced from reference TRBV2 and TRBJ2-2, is EPEVTQTPSHQVTQMGQEVILRCVPISNHLYFYWYRQILGQKVEFLVSFYNNEISEKSEIFDDQFSVERPDGSNFTLKIRSTKLEDSAMYFCASSDVTGTITGELFFGEGSRLTVL.

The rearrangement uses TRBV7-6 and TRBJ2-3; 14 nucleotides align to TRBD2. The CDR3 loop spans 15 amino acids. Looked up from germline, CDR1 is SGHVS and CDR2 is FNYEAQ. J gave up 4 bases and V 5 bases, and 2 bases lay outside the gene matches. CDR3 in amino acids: CASSGTSGSADTQYF. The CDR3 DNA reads TGTGCCAGCAGCGGGACTAGCGGGAGCGCAGATACGCAGTATTTT. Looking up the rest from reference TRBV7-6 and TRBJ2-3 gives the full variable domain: GAGVSQSPRYKVTKRGQDVALRCDPISGHVSLYWYRQALGQGPEFLTYFNYEAQQDKSGLPNDRFSAERPEGSISTLTIQRTEQRDSAMYRCASSGTSGSADTQYFGPGTRLTVL.

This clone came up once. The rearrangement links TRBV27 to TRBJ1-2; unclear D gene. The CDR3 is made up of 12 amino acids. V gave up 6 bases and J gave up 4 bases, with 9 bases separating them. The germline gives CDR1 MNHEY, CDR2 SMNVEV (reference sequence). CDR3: CASSPTGYGYTF. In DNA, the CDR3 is TGTGCCAGCAGCCCTACCGGCTATGGCTACACCTTC.